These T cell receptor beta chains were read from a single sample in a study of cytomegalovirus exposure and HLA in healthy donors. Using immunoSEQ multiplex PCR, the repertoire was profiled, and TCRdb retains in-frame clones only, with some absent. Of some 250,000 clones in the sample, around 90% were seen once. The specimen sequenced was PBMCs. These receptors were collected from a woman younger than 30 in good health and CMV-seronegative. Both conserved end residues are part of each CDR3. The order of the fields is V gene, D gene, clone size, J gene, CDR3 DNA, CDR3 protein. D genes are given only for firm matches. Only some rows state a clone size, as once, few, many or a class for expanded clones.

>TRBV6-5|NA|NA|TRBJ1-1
TGTGCCAGCAGTTACGATTACGGGGGAATGAACACTGAAGCTTTCTTT
CASSYDYGGMNTEAFF
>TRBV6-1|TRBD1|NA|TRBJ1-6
TGTGCCAGCCTCGGGACAGGGGATTTAAATTCACCCCTCCACTTT
CASLGTGDLNSPLHF
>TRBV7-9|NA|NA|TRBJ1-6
TGTGCCAGCAGCTTAGGAGAGGGGAGGTTTTCACCCCTCCACTTT
CASSLGEGRFSPLHF
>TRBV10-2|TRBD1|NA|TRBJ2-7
TGCGCCAGCAGTGAGCCATATAGGCTAGGGACAGAGATCTACGAGCAGTACTTC
CASSEPYRLGTEIYEQYF
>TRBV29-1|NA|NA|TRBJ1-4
TGCAGCGTTGGGTTAGGGGGTGAAAAACTGTTTTTT
CSVGLGGEKLFF
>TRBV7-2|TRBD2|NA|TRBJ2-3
TGTGCCAGCAGCCCCCAGCGGGGGCCCCCCACAGATACGCAGTATTTT
CASSPQRGPPTDTQYF
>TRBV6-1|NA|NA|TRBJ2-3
TGTGCCAGCAGGGGACTGGGGGTTCTCACAGATACGCAGTATTTT
CASRGLGVLTDTQYF
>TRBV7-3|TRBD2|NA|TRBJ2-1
TGTGCCAGCAGCTGGACTAGCGGGGACTACAATGAGCAGTTCTTC
CASSWTSGDYNEQFF
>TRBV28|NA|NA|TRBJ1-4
TGTGCCAGCAGTTTGGGCAGACGTAATGAAAAACTGTTTTTT
CASSLGRRNEKLFF
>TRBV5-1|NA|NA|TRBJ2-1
TGCGCCAGCAGCTTGGACACGGAGCAGTTCTTC
CASSLDTEQFF
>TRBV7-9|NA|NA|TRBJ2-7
TGTGCCAGCAGCCAAGGACCCGGGAATAGGACGCTGGGCTCCTACGAGCAGTACTTC
CASSQGPGNRTLGSYEQYF
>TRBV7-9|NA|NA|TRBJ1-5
TGTGCCAGCAGCTTCCGGGACAACAATCAGCCCCAGCATTTT
CASSFRDNNQPQHF
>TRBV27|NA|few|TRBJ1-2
TGTGCCAGCAGTACGGGAACTGGGTATGGCTACACCTTC
CASSTGTGYGYTF
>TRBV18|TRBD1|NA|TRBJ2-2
TGTGCCAGCTCACTCGGACAGGGTACGATGATCGGGGAGCTGTTTTTT
CASSLGQGTMIGELFF
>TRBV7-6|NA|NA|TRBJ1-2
TGTGCCAGCAGCTTAGCAGTGGCGGGGGACTATGGCTACACCTTC
CASSLAVAGDYGYTF
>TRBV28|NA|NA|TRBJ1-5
TGTGCCAGCAGTTTAATAGGCAGGTTCCAGCCCCAGCATTTT
CASSLIGRFQPQHF